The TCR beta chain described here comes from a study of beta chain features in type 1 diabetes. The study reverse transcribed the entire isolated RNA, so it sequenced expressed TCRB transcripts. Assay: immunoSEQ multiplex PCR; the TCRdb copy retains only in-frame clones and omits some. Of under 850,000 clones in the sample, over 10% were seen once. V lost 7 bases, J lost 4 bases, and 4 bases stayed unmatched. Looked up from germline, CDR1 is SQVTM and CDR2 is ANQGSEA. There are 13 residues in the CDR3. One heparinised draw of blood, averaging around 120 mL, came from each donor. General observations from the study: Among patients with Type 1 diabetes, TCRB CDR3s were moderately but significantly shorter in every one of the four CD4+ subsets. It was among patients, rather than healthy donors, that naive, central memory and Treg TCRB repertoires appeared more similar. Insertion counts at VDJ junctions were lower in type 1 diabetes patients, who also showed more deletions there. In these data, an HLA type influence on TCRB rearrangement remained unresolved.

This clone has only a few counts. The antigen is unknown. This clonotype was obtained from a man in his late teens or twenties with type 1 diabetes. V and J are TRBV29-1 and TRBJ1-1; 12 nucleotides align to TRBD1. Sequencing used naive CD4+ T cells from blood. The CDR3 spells CSATGQGATEAFF. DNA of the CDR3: TGCAGCGCGACGGGACAGGGGGCCACTGAAGCTTTCTTT.